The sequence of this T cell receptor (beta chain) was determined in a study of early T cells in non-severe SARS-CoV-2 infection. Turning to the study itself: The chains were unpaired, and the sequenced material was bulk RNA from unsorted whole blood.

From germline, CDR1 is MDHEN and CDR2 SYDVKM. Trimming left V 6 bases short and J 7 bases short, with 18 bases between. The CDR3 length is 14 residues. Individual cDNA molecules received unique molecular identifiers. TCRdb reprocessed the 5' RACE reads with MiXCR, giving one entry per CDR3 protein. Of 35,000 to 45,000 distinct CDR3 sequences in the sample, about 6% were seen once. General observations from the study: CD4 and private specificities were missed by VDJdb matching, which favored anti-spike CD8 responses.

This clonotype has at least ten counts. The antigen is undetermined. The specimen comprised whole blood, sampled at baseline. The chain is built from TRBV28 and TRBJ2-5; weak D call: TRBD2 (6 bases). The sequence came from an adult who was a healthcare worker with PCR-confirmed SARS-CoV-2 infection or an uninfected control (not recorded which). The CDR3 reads CASRGSGIVGTQYF. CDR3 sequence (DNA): TGTGCCAGCAGGGGTAGCGGTATTGTGGGGACCCAGTACTTC.